This TCR beta chain comes out of a study of molecular identifiers for immune sequencing clone quantification. Study details: Replicates partitioned RNA from roughly 21,000 or 96,000 naive CD8 cells into five parts, sequencing four.

MiXCR was run by TCRdb on the PCR reads, yielding one entry per CDR3 protein. This table has hundreds of thousands of distinct CDR3 sequences, roughly 25% appearing once. The CDR3 sequence is 15 residues long. CDR1 MGHRA and CDR2 YSYEKL come from the germline V gene. Trimming pared 1 base from V and 0 bases from J, leaving 7 bases between. This clonotype has a count of ten or more. This TCR derives from a human donor in good health. Some libraries in this study had Jurkat cell RNA spiked in. The rearrangement uses TRBV4-1 and TRBJ2-1; D remains ambiguous. Material for sequencing was naive CD8+ T cells from blood, with Jurkat cell RNA spiked in. The subset was: FACS-sorted CD8+CD4-CCR7+CD45RA+ naive T cells. CDR3 in amino acids: CASSQAWTSYNEQFF. CDR3 nucleotides: TGCGCCAGCAGCCAAGCATGGACCTCCTACAATGAGCAGTTCTTC.